Below are 31 T cell receptor beta chains sequenced from a single sample in a study of blood T cell repertoires in COVID-19. Assay: immunoSEQ multiplex PCR; the TCRdb copy retains only in-frame clones and omits some. Among roughly 500,000 clones listed, roughly nine tenths were seen once. The sequenced sample consisted of PBMCs or T cells enriched from blood (not recorded which). These receptors all stem from an older woman who had recovered from COVID-19.

V and J are TRBV5-1 and TRBJ2-7, with TRBD1 matching 7 bases. Germline V CDR1 and CDR2: SGHRS, YFSETQ. The CDR3 sequence is 16 residues long. The J segment lost 4 bases and the V segment lost 7 bases, leaving 17 bases of the junction unmatched. The CDR3 loop is CASRPRPGQPGYEQYF. CDR3 DNA sequence: TGCGCCAGCCGACCTAGACCGGGACAGCCGGGTTACGAGCAGTACTTC.

This sequence joins TRBV27 and TRBJ1-2, with 7 nucleotides matching TRBD1. V lost 8 bases, J lost 7 bases, and 13 bases stayed unmatched. Germline CDR1 MNHEY, CDR2 SMNVEV (reference sequence). This CDR3 spans 14 amino acids. CDR3 sequence: CASGSTGKARGYTF. In nucleotides, the CDR3 is TGTGCCAGCGGATCGACAGGGAAGGCCCGTGGCTACACCTTC.

The J gene is TRBJ2-5, the V gene TRBV5-4, with a tentative D call TRBD2 (7 bases). Trimming shortened V by 5 bases and J by 5 bases, and 16 bases separated the two germline ends. The CDR3 contains 14 residues. The V gene's germline CDR1 is SGHNT and CDR2 YYREEE (reference sequence). CDR3 residues: CASRRVGGPETQYF. The CDR3 DNA is TGTGCCAGCAGACGAGTGGGGGGGCCGGAGACCCAGTACTTC.

The CDR3 DNA is TGTGCCAGCAGCCAAATGACAAATCCCCCTATACGCTACACCTTC. Translation gives CASSQMTNPPIRYTF. The V call is TRBV14, the J call TRBJ1-2, with unresolved D. From germline, CDR1 is SGHDN and CDR2 FVKESK. The CDR3 is made up of 15 amino acids. Trimming cost V 2 bases and J 9 bases, with 19 bases left between them.

V gene TRBV6-6 combines with J gene TRBJ2-5; D may be TRBD1 (7 bases). The germline V and J ends were trimmed by 0 bases and 5 bases, with 16 bases remaining between them. CDR1 is MNHNY and CDR2 is SVGAGI in the germline V gene (reference sequence). The CDR3 contains 16 residues. The CDR3 spells CASSYSWGRGEETQYF. CDR3 nucleotides: TGTGCCAGCAGTTACTCGTGGGGCAGGGGGGAGGAGACCCAGTACTTC.

Here the CDR3 reads CASCQQGIGNEKLFF. CDR3 in DNA: TGTGCCAGCTGTCAACAGGGAATTGGTAATGAAAAACTGTTTTTT. This rearrangement joins TRBV2 to TRBJ1-4, with TRBD1 as a possible D gene (6 bases). The CDR3 extends over 15 amino acids. The ends were cut back, 8 bases at V and 4 bases at J, with 17 bases in the middle. CDR1 and CDR2 from the germline V gene are SNHLY and FYNNEI.

This chain joins TRBV6-2 or TRBV6-3 and TRBJ2-4; a possible D gene is TRBD2 (5 bases). There are 15 residues in the CDR3. CDR1 and CDR2 from the germline V gene are MNHEY and SVGEGT. V was trimmed by 0 bases and J by 7 bases, leaving 13 bases between them. The CDR3 sequence: CASSYSIRDENIQYF. CDR3 nucleotide sequence: TGTGCCAGCAGTTACTCGATTCGGGATGAGAACATTCAGTACTTC.

J is TRBJ2-1 and V is TRBV2, with 9 nucleotides matching TRBD2. V shed 4 bases, J shed 4 bases, and the junction held 5 bases outside the gene matches. Germline V gives CDR1 SNHLY, CDR2 FYNNEI. The CDR3 has 15 amino acids. CDR3 DNA: TGTGCCAGCAGTGTTTCAAGCGGGGGGTACAATGAGCAGTTCTTC. This encodes CASSVSSGGYNEQFF. Full variable domain (remainder filled in from reference TRBV2 and TRBJ2-1): EPEVTQTPSHQVTQMGQEVILRCVPISNHLYFYWYRQILGQKVEFLVSFYNNEISEKSEIFDDQFSVERPDGSNFTLKIRSTKLEDSAMYFCASSVSSGGYNEQFFGPGTRLTVL.

The gene calls are TRBV19 and TRBJ1-4; unclear D gene. The CDR3 spans 14 residues. CDR1 and CDR2 from the germline V gene are LNHDA and SQIVND (reference sequence). V was pared by 4 bases and J by 7 bases, with 13 bases between. The CDR3 DNA sequence: TGTGCCAGTAGTAGAGGCCCTGAGGGTGAAAAACTGTTTTTT. It translates to CASSRGPEGEKLFF.

This chain links TRBV7-6 with TRBJ2-7, with 7 nucleotides matching TRBD1. Germline CDR1 reads SGHVS; CDR2 reads FNYEAQ. This CDR3 is 17 amino acids long. The trim removed 1 base at V and 3 bases at J, leaving 12 bases unmatched. The CDR3 reads CASSLVVGGKIGYEQYF. CDR3 in DNA: TGTGCCAGCAGCTTAGTGGTAGGGGGCAAGATAGGCTACGAGCAGTACTTC. Complete variable domain (other parts from reference TRBV7-6 and TRBJ2-7): GAGVSQSPRYKVTKRGQDVALRCDPISGHVSLYWYRQALGQGPEFLTYFNYEAQQDKSGLPNDRFSAERPEGSISTLTIQRTEQRDSAMYRCASSLVVGGKIGYEQYFGPGTRLTVT.

This chain links TRBV19 with TRBJ1-5, with 10 bases matching TRBD1. CDR1 and CDR2 from the germline V gene are LNHDA and SQIVND (reference sequence). This CDR3 is 18 amino acids long. V shed 3 bases, J shed 0 bases, and the junction held 8 bases outside the gene matches. The CDR3 DNA reads as TGTGCCAGTAGTATGGGGACAGGGGTAATAATTAGCAATCAGCCCCAGCATTTT. This translates into CASSMGTGVIISNQPQHF.

The rearrangement uses TRBV15 and TRBJ1-2; 9 positions match TRBD1. Germline CDR1 LNHNV, CDR2 YYDKDF (reference sequence). The CDR3 length is 16 residues. With V trimmed by 3 bases and J by 2 bases, 7 bases remained unmatched. The CDR3 bases are TGTGCCACCAGCAGGCCCGGACAGGGGATGAACTATGGCTACACCTTC. As protein: CATSRPGQGMNYGYTF.

The chain links TRBV7-2 to TRBJ1-5; 7 bases line up with TRBD1. Per germline, CDR1 SGHTA and CDR2 FQGNSA. The V segment lost 1 base and the J segment 4 bases; nucleotides outside the gene matches: 7. This CDR3 is built from 16 residues. CDR3 nucleotides: TGTGCCAGCAGCTTAGAAGGGACACAGGGGAATCAGCCCCAGCATTTT. It codes for CASSLEGTQGNQPQHF.

The rearrangement uses TRBV5-4 and TRBJ1-2; TRBD1 aligns across 8 bases. Germline V gene sequence: CDR1 SGHNT, CDR2 YYREEE (reference sequence). J gave up 3 bases and V 4 bases, and 5 bases lay outside the gene matches. The CDR3 runs 14 residues. CDR3 coding DNA: TGTGCCAGCAGCCGGACAGGGCCCGACTATGGCTACACCTTC. This encodes CASSRTGPDYGYTF.

This clone was found once. The rearrangement joins TRBV11-2 to TRBJ2-2, with 11 bases fitting TRBD2. Trimming took 2 bases from V and 5 from J; bases not matched to a gene: 1. CDR3 length: 15 amino acids. The germline gives CDR1 SGHAT, CDR2 FQNNGV. The CDR3 DNA is TGTGCCAGCAGCTTACGGACTAGCGGGACCGGGGAGCTGTTTTTT. This gives the protein CASSLRTSGTGELFF.

V usage is TRBV9 and J usage is TRBJ2-3, with 7 bases matching TRBD2. Germline V lookup: CDR1 SGDLS, CDR2 YYNGEE. The CDR3 is 16 amino acids. V lost 1 base and J lost 0; bases outside the gene matches: 5. The CDR3, as DNA: TGTGCCAGCAGCGTAAGCGCTAGCGGTAGCACAGATACGCAGTATTTT. It encodes CASSVSASGSTDTQYF.

This clone is a singleton in its sample. This rearrangement joins TRBV4-1 to TRBJ1-2; tentative D call: TRBD1 (6 bases). V gave up 1 base and J gave up 5 bases, with 20 bases separating them. The germline CDR1 and CDR2 sequences are MGHRA and YSYEKL. CDR3 size: 17 residues. This CDR3 is CASSQGGSGGGTYGYTF. In DNA, the CDR3 is TGCGCCAGCAGCCAAGGAGGTTCTGGGGGGGGCACGTATGGCTACACCTTC.

Only a few counts were recorded for this clone. V is TRBV7-8 and J is TRBJ2-7, with TRBD1 matching 11 bases. CDR3 size: 17 residues. CDR1 and CDR2 (germline): SGHVS, FQNEAQ. The junction had 7 bases not matched to a gene; V was cut back by 3 bases and J by 0 bases. The CDR3, as DNA: TGTGCCAGCAGCTTGCCGGGACAGGGGGAGGTCTCCTACGAGCAGTACGTC. This encodes CASSLPGQGEVSYEQYV.

The V and J genes are TRBV3-1 (or the pseudogene TRBV3-2) and TRBJ2-5; D perhaps matches TRBD1 (5 bases). Between the trimmed V and J ends, which lost 1 base and 3 bases, there was a span of 15 bases. The CDR3 runs to 16 residues. The germline gives CDR1 LGHDT, CDR2 YNNKEL (reference sequence). CDR3 DNA: TGTGCCAGCAGCCAAGCGGGCCAGGGAATCAAAGAGACCCAGTACTTC. It codes for CASSQAGQGIKETQYF.

As to this clone: The identical CDR3 is also encoded by other nucleotide sequences in the sample. The chain is built from TRBV5-1 and TRBJ2-2; 7 bases are a match to TRBD1. V gave up 3 bases and J gave up 0 bases; unmatched junction bases: 2. This CDR3 contains 15 residues. Germline CDR1 SGHRS, CDR2 YFSETQ. As DNA, the CDR3 is TGCGCCAGCAGCTCGGACAGGTCGAACACCGGGGAGCTGTTTTTT. Translation gives CASSSDRSNTGELFF. Variable domain in full (rest from reference TRBV5-1 and TRBJ2-2): KAGVTQTPRYLIKTRGQQVTLSCSPISGHRSVSWYQQTPGQGLQFLFEYFSETQRNKGNFPGRFSGRQFSNSRSEMNVSTLELGDSALYLCASSSDRSNTGELFFGEGSRLTVL.

The chain couples TRBV7-9 to TRBJ2-3; 10 bases are a match to TRBD2. Germline CDR1 and CDR2: SEHNR and FQNEAQ (reference sequence). This CDR3 is built from 19 residues. J gave up 0 bases and V 4 bases, and 13 bases lay outside the gene matches. Here the CDR3 reads CASSSTSGASNGSTDTQYF. The CDR3 DNA reads TGTGCCAGCAGCTCTACTAGCGGGGCCTCAAACGGGAGCACAGATACGCAGTATTTT.

This clone was picked up one time. The J gene is TRBJ1-2, the V gene TRBV5-1, with TRBD1 identical over 9 bases. The germline V gene has CDR1 SGHRS and CDR2 YFSETQ. The CDR3 has 16 amino acids. Trimming took 0 bases from V and 2 from J; bases not matched to a gene: 5. The CDR3 protein is CASSLGRDRANYGYTF. The CDR3 coding sequence is TGCGCCAGCAGCTTGGGCCGGGACAGGGCCAACTATGGCTACACCTTC.

The CDR3 loop is CASSYSNRDIDEKLFF. CDR3 coding DNA: TGTGCCAGCAGTTATTCGAACCGGGACATCGATGAAAAACTGTTTTTT. The chain is built from TRBV6-2 or TRBV6-3 and TRBJ1-4, with D tentatively TRBD1 (6 bases). The V gene's germline CDR1 is MNHEY and CDR2 SVGEGT. This CDR3 contains 16 residues. Between the trimmed V and J ends, which lost 3 bases and 6 bases, there was a span of 17 bases.

The V and J genes are TRBV4-1 and TRBJ2-1, with TRBD1 identical over 7 bases. The germline V gene encodes CDR1 MGHRA and CDR2 YSYEKL. The CDR3 contains 13 residues. Losses at the gene ends were 4 bases for V and 7 bases for J; bases not matched to a gene: 4. CDR3: CASSLDRVNEQFF. DNA for the CDR3: TGCGCCAGCAGCCTCGACAGGGTTAATGAGCAGTTCTTC.

The rearrangement joins TRBV6-6 to TRBJ2-7; D is ambiguous. The V gene lost 6 bases and the J gene lost 0 bases, with 9 bases spanning the gap. The CDR3 totals 13 residues. CDR1 is MNHNY and CDR2 is SVGAGI in the germline V gene (reference sequence). DNA for the CDR3: TGTGCCAGCAGCCCCTCCGGCTCCTACGAGCAGTACGTC. It yields the protein CASSPSGSYEQYV.

This chain joins TRBV5-6 and TRBJ2-1, with 7 bases lining up with TRBD1. CDR3 length: 14 amino acids. Per the germline V gene, CDR1 is SGHDT and CDR2 is YYEEEE. With 8 bases clipped from V and 2 bases from J, the junction kept 7 bases outside the gene matches. CDR3 DNA: TGTGCCAGTCGACCCGGGACAGCCTACAATGAGCAGTTCTTC. Its protein is CASRPGTAYNEQFF. The full variable domain, with the rest looked up from reference TRBV5-6 and TRBJ2-1, is DAGVTQSPTHLIKTRGQQVTLRCSPKSGHDTVSWYQQALGQGPQFIFQYYEEEERQRGNFPDRFSGHQFPNYSSELNVNALLLGDSALYLCASRPGTAYNEQFFGPGTRLTVL.

The V gene is TRBV4-1, the J gene TRBJ2-1, with 8 bases aligning to TRBD1. V lost 1 base, J lost 1 base, and 6 bases stayed unmatched. Germline CDR1 reads MGHRA; CDR2 reads YSYEKL. The CDR3 spans 17 residues. CDR3 sequence: CASSQGTGTGSYNEQFF. CDR3 coding DNA: TGCGCCAGCAGCCAAGGGACCGGGACAGGTTCCTACAATGAGCAGTTCTTC.

Remarks on this clone: Other nucleotide sequences from this sample produce the same CDR3. CDR3 amino acids: CASSQRGSTGELFF. The DNA for the CDR3 is TGTGCCAGCAGCCAAAGGGGGAGCACCGGGGAGCTGTTTTTT. This chain uses TRBV3-1 (or the pseudogene TRBV3-2) with TRBJ2-2, with D possibly TRBD1 on 6 matching bases. Trimming left V 2 bases short and J 4 bases short, with 8 bases between. The CDR3 has 14 amino acids. CDR1 LGHDT and CDR2 YNNKEL come from the germline V gene (reference sequence).

This clone has just one count. The CDR3 nucleotides read TGTGCCAGCAGCCCCGGGACTCCGGACCGCTTTAGCAATCAGCCCCAGCATTTT. Translation gives CASSPGTPDRFSNQPQHF. The chain recombines TRBV7-9 with TRBJ1-5; possible D gene TRBD1, 5 bases. Trimming cost V 5 bases and J 0 bases, with 20 bases left between them. CDR1 is SEHNR and CDR2 is FQNEAQ in the germline V gene (reference sequence). There are 18 residues in the CDR3.

Note on this clone: Other nucleotide sequences in the sample specify the same CDR3. V gene TRBV2 combines with J gene TRBJ2-3; 9 positions match TRBD2. V lost 6 bases to trimming and J lost 2 bases; unmatched junction nucleotides: 6. The CDR3 is 15 amino acids. Germline CDR1 SNHLY, CDR2 FYNNEI. The CDR3 reads CASRLAGVNTDTQYF. The CDR3 DNA follows: TGTGCCAGCAGGTTAGCGGGGGTGAACACAGATACGCAGTATTTT.

The V gene is TRBV3-1 (or the pseudogene TRBV3-2), the J gene TRBJ1-4, with TRBD1 identical over 8 bases. Germline V gene lookup returns CDR1 LGHDT and CDR2 YNNKEL (reference sequence). This CDR3 is 15 amino acids long. With V trimmed by 3 bases and J by 5 bases, 5 bases remained unmatched. DNA for the CDR3: TGTGCCAGCAGCCACCCGACAGGGGACAATGAAAAACTGTTTTTT. Amino acid sequence: CASSHPTGDNEKLFF.